The entry that follows covers one T cell receptor (beta chain) sequence. These data originate in a study of blood T cell repertoires in COVID-19. Generated by immunoSEQ multiplex PCR, the TCRdb table keeps only in-frame clones and is missing some. The table shows approximately 150,000 clones, with approximately 90% occurring only once. Germline V gene sequence: CDR1 ENHRY, CDR2 SYGVKD. The V segment lost 6 bases and the J segment 4 bases; nucleotides outside the gene matches: 8. CDR3 length equals 14 residues. The chain carries TRBV10-3 and TRBJ1-1; TRBD1 agrees at 7 bases. The specimen was peripheral blood. The TCR sequence derives from a man between 65 and 85 years old with active COVID-19. The CDR3 region is CAISDRAGGTEAFF. The CDR3 coding sequence is TGTGCCATCAGCGACAGGGCAGGCGGCACTGAAGCTTTCTTT.